This is a list of T cell receptor beta chains from one sample in a study of cytomegalovirus exposure and HLA in healthy donors. Profiling relied on immunoSEQ multiplex PCR, and the TCRdb table lists in-frame clones only, not all of them. The table includes roughly 100,000 clones, 65% to 75% detected once. The specimen sequenced was PBMCs. All receptors derive from a man aged 35 to 55 in good health and CMV-seropositive. The CDR3 runs from the conserved cysteine through the conserved F or W. The D gene is left open where the match is weak. Expanded clones get a size class; other rows say once, few or many, or leave the size out.

abundance: -
d_gene: -
j_gene: TRBJ2-1
v_gene: TRBV7-8
CDR3aa: CASSPAPSNNEQFF
CDR3nt: TGTGCCAGCAGCCCGGCCCCTAGTAATAATGAGCAGTTCTTC

abundance: -
d_gene: -
j_gene: TRBJ1-1
v_gene: TRBV6-1
CDR3aa: CATSGWNTEAFF
CDR3nt: TGTGCCACCTCCGGTTGGAACACTGAAGCTTTCTTT

abundance: -
d_gene: -
j_gene: TRBJ1-3
v_gene: TRBV5-6
CDR3aa: CASSSYRVSGNTIYF
CDR3nt: TGTGCCAGCAGTTCTTACAGGGTGTCTGGAAACACCATATATTTT

abundance: -
d_gene: -
j_gene: TRBJ2-5
v_gene: TRBV9
CDR3aa: CASSVGGVTQETQYF
CDR3nt: TGTGCCAGCAGCGTAGGGGGGGTTACCCAAGAGACCCAGTACTTC

abundance: -
d_gene: TRBD1
j_gene: TRBJ1-5
v_gene: TRBV6-5
CDR3aa: CASAPTGQGNQPQHF
CDR3nt: TGTGCCAGTGCACCCACGGGACAGGGGAATCAGCCCCAGCATTTT

abundance: -
d_gene: -
j_gene: TRBJ2-6
v_gene: TRBV6-1
CDR3aa: CASSLDSSGANVLTF
CDR3nt: TGTGCCAGCAGTCTCGACAGCTCTGGGGCCAACGTCCTGACTTTC

abundance: -
d_gene: -
j_gene: TRBJ2-7
v_gene: TRBV7-9
CDR3aa: CASSPTSSYEQYF
CDR3nt: TGTGCCAGCAGCCCGACTTCTTCCTACGAGCAGTACTTC

abundance: -
d_gene: -
j_gene: TRBJ1-1
v_gene: TRBV19
CDR3aa: CASSIRYSMNTEAFF
CDR3nt: TGTGCCAGTAGTATCCGGTATTCCATGAACACTGAAGCTTTCTTT

abundance: -
d_gene: -
j_gene: TRBJ2-7
v_gene: TRBV28
CDR3aa: CASSPGVAGGFSGEQYF
CDR3nt: TGTGCCAGCAGCCCAGGGGTAGCGGGTGGTTTTTCTGGCGAGCAGTACTTC

abundance: -
d_gene: -
j_gene: TRBJ1-1
v_gene: TRBV19
CDR3aa: CASSIRGETEAFF
CDR3nt: TGTGCCAGTAGTATCCGGGGGGAAACTGAAGCTTTCTTT

abundance: once
d_gene: -
j_gene: TRBJ1-1
v_gene: TRBV19
CDR3aa: CASSIAGYTEAFF
CDR3nt: TGTGCCAGTAGTATAGCGGGGTACACTGAAGCTTTCTTT

abundance: -
d_gene: -
j_gene: TRBJ2-3
v_gene: TRBV27
CDR3aa: CASSLSFERGTDTQYF
CDR3nt: TGTGCCAGCAGTTTATCCTTCGAGAGGGGCACAGATACGCAGTATTTT

abundance: -
d_gene: -
j_gene: TRBJ2-5
v_gene: TRBV4-2
CDR3aa: CASSQRETQYF
CDR3nt: TGTGCCAGCAGCCAACGGGAGACCCAGTACTTC

abundance: -
d_gene: TRBD2
j_gene: TRBJ2-5
v_gene: TRBV6-6
CDR3aa: CASTPLAGEETQYF
CDR3nt: TGTGCCAGCACTCCACTAGCGGGAGAAGAGACCCAGTACTTC

abundance: -
d_gene: TRBD2
j_gene: TRBJ2-1
v_gene: TRBV18
CDR3aa: CASSLTSGIVGEQFF
CDR3nt: TGTGCCAGCTCACTAACTAGCGGGATTGTTGGTGAGCAGTTCTTC

abundance: -
d_gene: -
j_gene: TRBJ1-2
v_gene: TRBV4-1
CDR3aa: CASSQHAAGHYGYTF
CDR3nt: TGCGCCAGCAGCCAACATGCAGCAGGGCACTATGGCTACACCTTC

abundance: -
d_gene: TRBD2
j_gene: TRBJ2-1
v_gene: TRBV29-1
CDR3aa: CSVPGGEQFF
CDR3nt: TGCAGTGTACCGGGGGGTGAGCAGTTCTTC

abundance: few
d_gene: -
j_gene: TRBJ2-2
v_gene: TRBV2
CDR3aa: CASSSFRLTGELFF
CDR3nt: TGTGCCAGCAGTTCTTTCCGACTCACCGGGGAGCTGTTTTTT

abundance: -
d_gene: -
j_gene: TRBJ2-5
v_gene: TRBV27
CDR3aa: CASSSSAGYQETQYF
CDR3nt: TGTGCCAGCAGTAGTAGCGCCGGGTACCAAGAGACCCAGTACTTC

abundance: once
d_gene: -
j_gene: TRBJ2-1
v_gene: TRBV30
CDR3aa: CAWTLPGSSYNEQFF
CDR3nt: TGTGCCTGGACTCTACCCGGGAGCTCCTACAATGAGCAGTTCTTC

abundance: -
d_gene: -
j_gene: TRBJ2-5
v_gene: TRBV14
CDR3aa: CASSQVGGFQETQYF
CDR3nt: TGTGCCAGCAGCCAAGTTGGAGGATTTCAGGAGACCCAGTACTTC

abundance: few
d_gene: TRBD1
j_gene: TRBJ1-2
v_gene: TRBV29-1
CDR3aa: CSVRTGGYTF
CDR3nt: TGCAGCGTGCGGACAGGTGGCTACACCTTC

abundance: -
d_gene: -
j_gene: TRBJ2-1
v_gene: TRBV7-9
CDR3aa: CASSLAPLYNEQFF
CDR3nt: TGTGCCAGCAGCTTAGCCCCCCTTTATAATGAGCAGTTCTTC

abundance: -
d_gene: -
j_gene: TRBJ2-5
v_gene: TRBV19
CDR3aa: CASSIAGRETQYF
CDR3nt: TGTGCCAGTAGTATAGCTGGCAGGGAGACCCAGTACTTC

abundance: -
d_gene: TRBD1
j_gene: TRBJ2-7
v_gene: TRBV5-1
CDR3aa: CASSPNRDSPSEQYF
CDR3nt: TGCGCCAGCAGCCCGAACCGGGACAGTCCATCCGAGCAGTACTTC